These 21 T cell receptor beta chains came from one sample sequenced in a study of T cells after yellow fever vaccination. TCRdb re-analysed the 5' RACE reads in MiXCR, keeping a single row per CDR3 protein. The sample includes some 250,000 distinct CDR3 sequences, about 3.7% of them seen just once. Sequencing was performed on PBMCs, taken 15 days after the yellow fever booster vaccination. All receptors come from a man between 18 and 35 years old who received the YFV17D yellow fever vaccine.

This clonotype was recorded many times. The chain carries TRBV7-9 and TRBJ1-2; no clear D. The V gene's germline CDR1 is SEHNR and CDR2 FQNEAQ (reference sequence). Trimming took off 5 bases at V and 2 bases at J, with 12 bases between the two ends. The CDR3 sequence is 14 residues long. The chain's CDR3 is CASSQDNSNYGYTF. CDR3 DNA sequence: TGTGCCAGCAGCCAAGACAACAGCAACTATGGCTACACCTTC.

This clonotype was detected ten times or more. The chain combines TRBV5-6 with TRBJ2-4; no clear D. Deletions cut 0 bases from V and 0 bases from J, with 7 bases between. CDR1 SGHDT and CDR2 YYEEEE come from the germline V gene. The CDR3 extends over 15 amino acids. The CDR3 nucleotides read TGTGCCAGCAGCTTGGCCTCTGGAGCCAAAAACATTCAGTACTTC. Translating it yields CASSLASGAKNIQYF.

This clonotype was seen ten or more times. The chain uses TRBV24-1 and TRBJ2-5, with a tentative D call TRBD1 (6 bases). V was clipped by 4 bases and J by 3 bases, with 14 bases between them. Germline V lookup: CDR1 KGHDR, CDR2 SFDVKD. The CDR3 extends over 15 amino acids. The chain's CDR3 is CATSDATGTKETQYF. CDR3 in DNA: TGTGCCACCAGTGACGCTACCGGGACAAAAGAGACCCAGTACTTC.

This clonotype was counted ten times or more. The J gene is TRBJ2-1, the V gene TRBV20-1; TRBD2 aligns across 11 bases. J was trimmed by 4 bases and V by 3 bases; bases with no gene match: 2. The CDR3 covers 14 residues. Germline loops: CDR1 DFQATT, CDR2 SNEGSKA (reference sequence). The CDR3 region has the DNA TGCAGTGCTAGGAGGACTAGCGGGTACAATGAGCAGTTCTTC. This codes for CSARRTSGYNEQFF.

There are many counts of this clonotype. The rearrangement uses TRBV12-3 or TRBV12-4 and TRBJ1-2, with D possibly matching TRBD1 (6 bases). There are 13 residues in the CDR3. Between the trimmed V and J ends, which lost 6 bases and 4 bases, there was a span of 12 bases. Here the CDR3 DNA reads TGTGCCAGCAGCAGGACAGCTACCTATGGCTACACCTTC. Its protein is CASSRTATYGYTF.

This clonotype was recorded at least ten times. The CDR3 is CASSLATGSYEQYV. In nucleotides, the CDR3 is TGCGCCAGCAGCTTGGCCACGGGCTCCTACGAGCAGTACGTC. The chain is built from TRBV5-1 and TRBJ2-7; D ambiguous. Germline V gene sequence: CDR1 SGHRS, CDR2 YFSETQ. With 0 bases removed from V and 0 bases from J, the gap between germline ends came to 7 bases. The CDR3 length is 14 residues.

A few counts support this clonotype. V gene TRBV5-1 combines with J gene TRBJ2-6; 9 bases agree with TRBD1. The CDR3 runs to 17 residues. Germline trimming cut 4 bases from V and 2 bases from J; bases unmatched to any gene: 7. Germline V gene data show CDR1 as SGHRS and CDR2 as YFSETQ. CDR3 sequence (DNA): TGCGCCAGCAGCCCCGGACAGGGGATAGCTGGGGCCAACGTCCTGACTTTC. Translated: CASSPGQGIAGANVLTF.

There are many counts of this clonotype. This chain joins TRBV23-1 and TRBJ2-7, with 8 bases matching TRBD1. TRBV23-1 is an ORF for which the function is uncertain. This CDR3 has 15 residues. V dropped 7 bases and J dropped 6; count of bases not matched to a gene: 14. Here the CDR3 DNA reads TGCGCCAGCATACTACGGACAGGGAAAGCGCGCGAGCAGTACGTC. It yields the protein CASILRTGKAREQYV.

The sample holds many counts of this clonotype. The chain recombines TRBV20-1 with TRBJ2-1; 10 bases line up with TRBD2. J gave up 9 bases and V 6 bases, and 11 bases lay outside the gene matches. The CDR3 contains 14 residues. Per the germline V gene, CDR1 is DFQATT and CDR2 is SNEGSKA (reference sequence). The chain's CDR3 is CSASQSGGAVEQFF. As DNA, the CDR3 is TGCAGTGCCTCACAAAGCGGGGGGGCCGTTGAGCAGTTCTTC.

This clonotype showed up many times. The rearrangement joins TRBV2 to TRBJ2-5, with D perhaps TRBD2 (6 bases). Per the germline V gene, CDR1 is SNHLY and CDR2 is FYNNEI. The CDR3 contains 14 residues. V lost 6 bases to trimming and J lost 2 bases, with 13 bases between them. The CDR3 spells CASRDPGLQETQYF. The CDR3 DNA sequence: TGTGCCAGCAGGGACCCAGGACTACAAGAGACCCAGTACTTC.

This clonotype was seen at least ten times. The genes are TRBV20-1 and TRBJ2-3; 9 nucleotides agree with TRBD1. V was clipped by 6 bases and J by 6 bases; unmatched bases: 10. CDR3 size: 14 residues. From germline, CDR1 is DFQATT and CDR2 SNEGSKA (reference sequence). CDR3 loop: CSAPKGQGSDTQYF. CDR3 in DNA: TGCAGTGCCCCCAAGGGACAGGGTAGCGATACGCAGTATTTT.

This clonotype was found many times. This chain connects TRBV7-2 to TRBJ2-3; 8 positions match TRBD1. CDR3 length equals 14 residues. V was pared by 5 bases and J by 5 bases, with 6 bases of the junction left unmatched. Per the germline V gene, CDR1 is SGHTA and CDR2 is FQGNSA. DNA for the CDR3: TGTGCCAGCAGCGGCGACAGGGGAGTAGATACGCAGTATTTT. Residues: CASSGDRGVDTQYF.

This clonotype was observed many times. The chain employs TRBV14 and TRBJ2-7; TRBD2 is a possible D gene (7 bases). V was shortened by 4 bases and J by 2 bases, with 15 bases between the two germline ends. CDR1 and CDR2 (germline): SGHDN, FVKESK. The CDR3 totals 15 residues. CDR3 region: CASSRLRGGAYEQYV. The CDR3 nucleotides are TGTGCCAGCAGCCGGCTAAGGGGGGGCGCCTACGAGCAGTACGTC.

The table lists this clonotype with many counts. The chain employs TRBV18 and TRBJ2-3, with no clear D. The V and J ends lost 1 base and 4 bases respectively, with 9 bases between them. The CDR3 spans 14 residues. CDR1 KGHSH and CDR2 LQKENI come from the germline V gene. Here the CDR3 DNA reads TGTGCCAGCTCACCACAGCCAGGCCCAGATACGCAGTATTTT. Its translation is CASSPQPGPDTQYF.

There are many counts of this clonotype. V is TRBV29-1 and J is TRBJ1-1, with TRBD1 as a possible D gene (6 bases). The CDR3 is 14 amino acids. The V end lost 4 bases, the J end lost 2 bases, and 14 bases lay between the germline ends. Germline-derived CDR1 and CDR2 are SQVTM and ANQGSEA. CDR3 nucleotide sequence: TGCAGCGTTGGACGGACAGCATTTAACACTGAAGCTTTCTTT. It codes for CSVGRTAFNTEAFF.

This clonotype was counted ten times or more. The CDR3 sequence is CATSRDYTQETQYF. CDR3 DNA sequence: TGTGCCACCAGCAGAGATTACACCCAAGAGACCCAGTACTTC. The chain has TRBV15 and TRBJ2-5; D gene unclear. The V gene lost 0 bases and the J gene lost 1 base, with 6 bases spanning the gap. The CDR3 extends over 14 amino acids. Germline V gives CDR1 LNHNV, CDR2 YYDKDF (reference sequence).

The gene calls are TRBV12-3 or TRBV12-4 and TRBJ2-3, with 11 bases aligning to TRBD1. J was trimmed by 6 bases and V by 4 bases; bases with no gene match: 3. The CDR3 loop spans 14 amino acids. The CDR3 DNA reads as TGTGCCAGCAGTTGGACAGGGGGCCTGGATACGCAGTATTTT. Protein product: CASSWTGGLDTQYF.

This clonotype was picked up many times. J is TRBJ2-3 and V is TRBV5-1; D is perhaps TRBD1 (5 bases). The V end lost 2 bases, the J end lost 0 bases, and 16 bases lay between the germline ends. CDR1 and CDR2 (germline): SGHRS, YFSETQ. The CDR3 is made up of 17 amino acids. CDR3 sequence reads: CASSLQHRIGSTDTQYF. The CDR3 bases are TGCGCCAGCAGCTTACAACACAGGATTGGAAGCACAGATACGCAGTATTTT.

This clonotype came up many times. The rearrangement uses TRBV7-2 and TRBJ2-5; the D is unclear. In germline, CDR1 is SGHTA, CDR2 FQGNSA. The CDR3 contains 11 residues. V gave up 6 bases and J gave up 2 bases, with 4 bases separating them. The DNA for the CDR3 is TGTGCCAGCAGGGAGCAAGAGACCCAGTACTTC. Protein: CASREQETQYF.

This clonotype was recorded at least ten times. The V and J genes are TRBV3-1 and TRBJ2-2; TRBD1 might be the D (5 bases). CDR3 length: 14 residues. Between the trimmed V and J ends, which lost 4 bases and 5 bases, there was a span of 11 bases. CDR1 LGHDT and CDR2 YNNKEL come from the germline V gene (reference sequence). CDR3 DNA sequence: TGTGCCAGCAGCCGAAGGACACGAACCGGGGAGCTGTTTTTT. Translating gives CASSRRTRTGELFF.

This clonotype was seen many times. The chain carries TRBV4-3 and TRBJ2-3; maybe TRBD1 (6 bases). This CDR3 spans 15 amino acids. CDR1 and CDR2 from the germline V gene are LGHNA and YSLEER. V was pared by 1 base and J by 1 base, with 9 bases between. The CDR3 region has the DNA TGCGCCAGCAGCCAAGGGGGGCGGGGCACAGATACGCAGTATTTT. It translates to CASSQGGRGTDTQYF.